Given below is one TCR beta chain in context. Its target is unknown. Primers included in the PCR were 60 Vbeta and 13 Jbeta primers. Libraries were prepared by immunoSEQ multiplex PCR; TCRdb keeps only in-frame clonotypes and omits some of them. Among roughly 150,000 clones listed, over 60% were seen once. Trimming cost V 3 bases and J 6 bases; bases outside gene matches: 4. CDR1 and CDR2 (germline): MRHNA, SNTAGT. This CDR3 region has 13 residues. This record belongs to a study of cytomegalovirus exposure and HLA in healthy donors. Study-wide results and caveats: Prior analysis indicated that the majority of TCR beta V segments exhibited productivity approximately 87% or approximately 30% of the time. Later work showed greater clonal expansion in HLA-associated TCR beta chains than in equally common others.

Sequencing was done on a sample of PBMCs. The gene calls are TRBV6-4 and TRBJ1-1, with 7 bases that match TRBD1. The clonotype originates from a male donor in good health and CMV-seronegative. The CDR3 coding sequence is TGTGCCAGCAGTGAACGCAGGGGGGCTGAAGCTTTCTTT. This codes for CASSERRGAEAFF.